The 16 T cell receptor beta chains reported below all come from one sample, sequenced in a study of neoadjuvant nivolumab and ipilimumab in lung cancer. This table comes from immunoSEQ multiplex PCR, and its TCRdb copy is limited to in-frame clones, with some not included. The data contain approximately 31,000 clones, 92% of them singletons. The sequences come from peripheral blood, collected after neoadjuvant nivolumab, alone or with ipilimumab, at or shortly before surgery. The receptors were sampled from an adult with non-small cell lung cancer.

V is TRBV18 and J is TRBJ2-1, with D hard to call. Germline V gives CDR1 KGHSH, CDR2 LQKENI. V was pared by 0 bases and J by 6 bases, with 9 bases between. There are 14 residues in the CDR3. CDR3 protein: CASSPPTVLNEQFF. For the CDR3, the DNA is TGTGCCAGCTCACCACCGACGGTTCTCAATGAGCAGTTCTTC.

The V call is TRBV5-1, the J call TRBJ2-1; TRBD1 agrees at 11 bases. CDR1 SGHRS and CDR2 YFSETQ come from the germline V gene. J was trimmed by 1 base and V by 4 bases; bases with no gene match: 16. The CDR3 contains 20 residues. For the CDR3, the DNA is TGCGCCAGCAGCCCCTTGCCACGGACAGGGGGCAGTTTTTCCTACAATGAGCAGTTCTTC. It is translated as CASSPLPRTGGSFSYNEQFF.

This rearrangement joins TRBV6-1 to TRBJ2-1; perhaps TRBD1 as D (5 bases). The CDR3 is 12 amino acids. Germline-derived CDR1 and CDR2 are MNHNS and SASEGT. The V end lost 7 bases, the J end lost 10 bases, and 14 bases lay between the germline ends. DNA for the CDR3: TGTGCCAGCACCCCCAGACAGAGGGAGCAGTTCTTC. Amino acid sequence: CASTPRQREQFF.

The V call is TRBV2, the J call TRBJ2-5, with 8 bases lining up with TRBD1. Germline values: CDR1 SNHLY, CDR2 FYNNEI. Trimming cost V 8 bases and J 0 bases; bases outside gene matches: 5. CDR3 length: 14 residues. CDR3 DNA sequence: TGTGCCAGCTCTCGGACAGGGTACCAAGAGACCCAGTACTTC. Translating gives CASSRTGYQETQYF.

V and J are TRBV7-6 and TRBJ1-4; a weak D match, TRBD1 (5 bases). The CDR3 contains 14 residues. Trimming removed 5 bases from V and 4 bases from J, with 11 bases in between. Per the germline V gene, CDR1 is SGHVS and CDR2 is FNYEAQ. The CDR3 DNA is TGTGCCAGCAGCCGGGACCGCCATAATGAAAAACTGTTTTTT. Protein sequence: CASSRDRHNEKLFF.

The CDR3: CASSALAEFTDTQYF. The CDR3 nucleotides read TGCGCCAGCAGCGCCCTAGCGGAATTCACAGATACGCAGTATTTT. The chain is built from TRBV5-1 and TRBJ2-3; TRBD2 matches 7 bases. J lost 2 bases, V lost 4 bases, and 7 bases had no gene match. Germline V gene lookup returns CDR1 SGHRS and CDR2 YFSETQ. This CDR3 spans 15 amino acids. The full variable domain, completed using reference TRBV5-1 and TRBJ2-3, is KAGVTQTPRYLIKTRGQQVTLSCSPISGHRSVSWYQQTPGQGLQFLFEYFSETQRNKGNFPGRFSGRQFSNSRSEMNVSTLELGDSALYLCASSALAEFTDTQYFGPGTRLTVL.

This chain joins TRBV5-4 and TRBJ1-2, with a weak D call TRBD1 (6 bases). V gave up 7 bases and J gave up 5 bases, with 18 bases separating them. Germline CDR1 SGHNT, CDR2 YYREEE (reference sequence). The CDR3 runs to 14 residues. CDR3 in amino acids: CASSQGPLGYGYTF. CDR3 sequence (DNA): TGTGCCAGCTCCCAGGGGCCACTAGGGTATGGCTACACCTTC.

The rearrangement uses TRBV7-7 and TRBJ2-3; D possibly corresponds to TRBD2 (5 bases). The CDR3 runs to 14 residues. Germline values: CDR1 SSHAT, CDR2 FNYEAQ (reference sequence). The V end was cut by 6 bases, the J end by 0 bases, with 10 bases between. In DNA form, the CDR3 reads TGTGCCAGCAGTCGGACTTCAAGCACAGATACGCAGTATTTT. This translates into CASSRTSSTDTQYF.

The V call is TRBV5-1, the J call TRBJ2-1; 10 bases are a match to TRBD1. The germline V gene has CDR1 SGHRS and CDR2 YFSETQ. This CDR3 is built from 17 residues. J was trimmed by 9 bases and V by 0 bases; bases with no gene match: 12. CDR3 in DNA: TGCGCCAGCAGCTTGGATAAGGGGACAGGGGAGAGTAGTGAGCAGTTCTTC. This translates into CASSLDKGTGESSEQFF.

This clone appeared a single time. V usage is TRBV19 and J usage is TRBJ2-7; 8 positions match TRBD1. The CDR3 covers 16 residues. Germline trimming cut 4 bases from V and 6 bases from J; bases unmatched to any gene: 14. Looked up from germline, CDR1 is LNHDA and CDR2 is SQIVND (reference sequence). This chain's CDR3 is CASSNTPGTTGGEQYF. DNA of the CDR3: TGTGCCAGTAGTAACACTCCAGGCACAACAGGGGGCGAGCAGTACTTC.

This clone was picked up a small number of times. The chain uses TRBV6-6 and TRBJ1-2; no firm D call. Per germline, CDR1 MNHNY and CDR2 SVGAGI (reference sequence). V dropped 2 bases and J dropped 4 bases, with 8 bases sitting between them. This CDR3 comprises 13 residues. For the CDR3, the DNA is TGTGCCAGCAGTTACGGCGACTTCTATGGCTACACCTTC. Translating it yields CASSYGDFYGYTF.

The V and J genes are TRBV7-3 and TRBJ2-3, with D maybe TRBD2 (6 bases). The germline CDR1 and CDR2 sequences are SGHTA and FQGTGA. The CDR3 totals 15 residues. V was cut by 2 bases and J by 0 bases, with 9 bases left in between. This chain's CDR3 is CASSLGRGSTDTQYF. The CDR3 DNA sequence: TGTGCCAGCAGCTTAGGGCGGGGTAGCACAGATACGCAGTATTTT.

The chain employs TRBV29-1 and TRBJ1-2; D not certain. Germline V gives CDR1 SQVTM, CDR2 ANQGSEA. The CDR3 runs to 10 residues. Trimming removed 0 bases at V and 7 bases at J, with 3 bases between. Written as DNA, the CDR3 is TGCAGCGTTGAAGATATTGGCTACACCTTC. Translation gives CSVEDIGYTF.

The chain carries TRBV15 and TRBJ2-3; D uncertain. CDR3 length: 13 amino acids. Germline V CDR1 and CDR2: LNHNV, YYDKDF (reference sequence). With 0 bases removed from V and 6 bases from J, the gap between germline ends came to 7 bases. In DNA, the CDR3 is TGTGCCACCAGCAGAGATCCCGTGGATACGCAGTATTTT. Translation gives CATSRDPVDTQYF.

This chain connects TRBV6-6 to TRBJ2-2, with a possible D match to TRBD1 (5 bases). The V end was cut by 10 bases, the J end by 4 bases, with 13 bases between. This CDR3 is 13 amino acids long. Germline-derived CDR1 and CDR2 are MNHNY and SVGAGI (reference sequence). CDR3 sequence (DNA): TGTGCCACGAAGGGGTCGCGCACCGGGGAGCTGTTTTTT. Translated, it gives CATKGSRTGELFF.

This chain links TRBV5-5 with TRBJ2-1, with D uncertain. Germline CDR1 reads SGHKS; CDR2 reads YYEKEE (reference sequence). CDR3 length: 13 residues. The V gene lost 0 bases and the J gene lost 10 bases, with 11 bases spanning the gap. In nucleotides, the CDR3 is TGTGCCAGCAGCTTGGGCCCGGCTATGGAGCAGTTCTTC. Translating it yields CASSLGPAMEQFF.